A single sample gave rise to the 2 T cell receptor beta chains below, sequenced in a study of T cell responses to AZD1222 COVID-19 vaccine. Assay used: immunoSEQ multiplex PCR; TCRdb lists only in-frame clones, some missing. This table has roughly 140,000 clones, around 94% appearing once. The input for sequencing was peripheral blood, taken on day 0 of AZD1222 vaccination. Receptor source: an adult in good health.

The rearrangement joins TRBV7-9 to TRBJ2-2, with D possibly matching TRBD1 (8 bases). CDR1 is SEHNR and CDR2 is FQNEAQ in the germline V gene (reference sequence). V lost 3 bases and J lost 3, with 14 bases in between. This CDR3 region has 16 residues. In nucleotides, the CDR3 is TGTGCCAGCAGCTTCGACAGGGGACTATACACCGGGGAGCTGTTTTTT. It encodes CASSFDRGLYTGELFF. Complete variable domain (other parts from reference TRBV7-9 and TRBJ2-2): DTGVSQNPRHKITKRGQNVTFRCDPISEHNRLYWYRQTLGQGPEFLTYFQNEAQLEKSRLLSDRFSAERPKGSFSTLEIQRTEQGDSAMYLCASSFDRGLYTGELFFGEGSRLTVL.

V gene TRBV7-9 combines with J gene TRBJ2-1, with D tentatively TRBD2 (6 bases). Looked up from germline, CDR1 is SEHNR and CDR2 is FQNEAQ (reference sequence). V gave up 5 bases and J gave up 7 bases, with 18 bases separating them. The CDR3 loop spans 15 amino acids. Here the CDR3 DNA reads TGTGCCAGCAGCCCGACTGAGGCAGGGAGGAATGAGCAGTTCTTC. Residues: CASSPTEAGRNEQFF.